The present TCR beta chain was sequenced within a study of T cells in Graves' hyperthyroidism and ophthalmopathy. General study findings and limits: Appearing also in blood were most of the thyroid clonotypes expanded above 0.001.

V lost 4 bases to trimming and J lost 11 bases; unmatched junction nucleotides: 13. The germline gives CDR1 MGHRA, CDR2 YSYEKL. The CDR3 spans 14 residues. About this clonotype itself: Its specificity is unknown.

Uncontrolled infection, other autoimmune disease, pregnancy or lactation excluded patients. Fresh peripheral blood, roughly 9.8 ml of it, supplied the PBMCs. The CDR3 regions of TCR beta were amplified from RNA transcripts. During a first-round RT-PCR of the TCR CDR3, the HTBI primer set was used. TCRdb independently ran MiXCR on the multiplex PCR reads; one entry per CDR3 protein. The table has 500,000 to 600,000 distinct CDR3 sequences, 15% to 20% seen once. The chain joins TRBV4-1 to TRBJ1-1; 7 bases line up with TRBD1. The TCR comes from a man aged 35-49 years with Graves' ophthalmopathy. Sequencing was done on a sample of blood. The CDR3 reads CASSPTGLTGWAFF. The CDR3 DNA is TGCGCCAGCAGCCCGACAGGGTTGACGGGATGGGCTTTCTTT.